Following are 8 T cell receptor beta chains from one sample sequenced in a study of beta chain features in type 1 diabetes. Sequencing targeted expressed TCRB transcripts, as all isolated RNA had been reverse transcribed. Produced via immunoSEQ multiplex PCR; TCRdb's table is partial and in-frame only. The sample holds around 300,000 clones, about 8% seen once. Material: central memory CD4+ T cells from blood. These receptors were taken from a woman younger than 30 in good health.

Of note for this clone: Other DNA variants within this sample encode the same CDR3. The V call is TRBV7-8, the J call TRBJ2-7; D remains ambiguous. The CDR3 is made up of 11 amino acids. The ends were cut back, 5 bases at V and 3 bases at J, with 5 bases in the middle. Germline CDR1 is SGHVS and CDR2 is FQNEAQ. The CDR3 is CASSLHYEQYF. The CDR3 DNA is TGTGCCAGCAGCCTACACTACGAGCAGTACTTC.

This clone was observed a handful of times. The V gene is TRBV28, the J gene TRBJ1-1; tentative D call: TRBD1 (5 bases). V lost 5 bases and J 1 base, leaving 14 bases between the germline ends. The germline gives CDR1 MDHEN, CDR2 SYDVKM. There are 15 residues in the CDR3. CDR3 nucleotides: TGTGCCAGCAGTCGCGGTGGGGCAGGGAACACTGAAGCTTTCTTT. Translating it yields CASSRGGAGNTEAFF.

This clone was recorded many times. The chain recombines TRBV7-2 with TRBJ1-2; perhaps TRBD1 as D (6 bases). Trimming took 3 bases from V and 3 from J, leaving 8 bases between them. The CDR3 is made up of 13 amino acids. From germline, CDR1 is SGHTA and CDR2 FQGNSA. The CDR3 DNA is TGTGCCAGCAGCTTCAGGGGCGACTATGGCTACACCTTC. It translates to CASSFRGDYGYTF.

This clone has at least ten counts. The rearrangement links TRBV28 to TRBJ2-1; 12 nucleotides align to TRBD1. The germline gives CDR1 MDHEN, CDR2 SYDVKM. Trimming cost V 7 bases and J 6 bases; bases outside gene matches: 7. The CDR3 has 15 residues. This chain's CDR3 is CASKEGQGASNEQFF. CDR3 DNA sequence: TGTGCCAGCAAAGAGGGACAGGGGGCCTCCAATGAGCAGTTCTTC. The whole variable domain, filled in from reference TRBV28 and TRBJ2-1, reads DVKVTQSSRYLVKRTGEKVFLECVQDMDHENMFWYRQDPGLGLRLIYFSYDVKMKEKGDIPEGYSVSREKKERFSLILESASTNQTSMYLCASKEGQGASNEQFFGPGTRLTVL.

The sample holds a few counts of this clone. V is TRBV2 and J is TRBJ1-1, with 8 nucleotides matching TRBD1. V lost 6 bases, J lost 1 base, and 7 bases stayed unmatched. Germline V gene data show CDR1 as SNHLY and CDR2 as FYNNEI. The CDR3 is made up of 15 amino acids. The CDR3 loop reads CASRESGTGNTEAFF. The CDR3 DNA is TGTGCCAGCAGGGAATCTGGGACAGGGAACACTGAAGCTTTCTTT.

This clone was counted a few times. The chain has TRBV2 and TRBJ2-1, with 8 bases aligning to TRBD2. V was clipped by 7 bases and J by 8 bases; unmatched bases: 13. Germline values: CDR1 SNHLY, CDR2 FYNNEI. The CDR3 has 15 amino acids. CDR3 amino acids: CASNLMGTSIDEQFF. The DNA for the CDR3 is TGTGCCAGCAATCTTATGGGGACTAGTATTGATGAGCAGTTCTTC.

The chain couples TRBV27 to TRBJ1-4; 8 bases align to TRBD1. The germline V gene has CDR1 MNHEY and CDR2 SMNVEV (reference sequence). This CDR3 contains 14 residues. J lost 5 bases, V lost 6 bases, and 5 bases had no gene match. CDR3 residues: CASRDRVGNEKLFF. The CDR3 DNA is TGTGCCAGCAGGGACAGGGTGGGGAATGAAAAACTGTTTTTT.

This rearrangement joins TRBV5-1 to TRBJ2-5, with 8 bases lining up with TRBD2. This CDR3 contains 14 residues. Per the germline V gene, CDR1 is SGHRS and CDR2 is YFSETQ. The J segment lost 2 bases and the V segment lost 3 bases, leaving 3 bases of the junction unmatched. This CDR3 is CASSSLAGQETQYF. The CDR3 region has the DNA TGCGCCAGCAGCTCGTTAGCGGGGCAAGAGACCCAGTACTTC.